These 10 T cell receptor beta chains originate from one sample sequenced in a study of blood T cell repertoires in COVID-19. TCRdb's copy holds only in-frame clones and misses some; the assay was immunoSEQ multiplex PCR. The table has some 510,000 clones, approximately 87% seen once. The sequenced sample consisted of PBMCs or T cells enriched from blood (not recorded which). These receptors all come from a woman in her 40s who had recovered from COVID-19.

This sequence joins TRBV24-1 and TRBJ2-1; D is unresolved. This CDR3 is built from 12 residues. V dropped 0 bases and J dropped 13 bases, with 9 bases sitting between them. Germline assignment: CDR1 KGHDR and CDR2 SFDVKD. Here the CDR3 reads CATSDLLRNQFF. CDR3 in DNA: TGTGCCACCAGTGATTTGCTGAGAAACCAGTTCTTC.

The CDR3 spells CASGSGSSDTQYF. DNA of the CDR3: TGTGCCAGTGGCAGCGGGAGCTCAGATACGCAGTATTTT. The rearrangement links TRBV2 to TRBJ2-3; 8 bases fit TRBD2. CDR1 is SNHLY and CDR2 is FYNNEI in the germline V gene. V trimming: 9 bases; J trimming: 4 bases; junction bases outside the gene matches: 6. The CDR3 is 13 amino acids.

The rearrangement links TRBV27 to TRBJ2-5; 9 bases align to TRBD2. V lost 0 bases to trimming and J lost 6 bases; unmatched junction nucleotides: 8. This CDR3 has 16 amino acids. CDR1 and CDR2 from the germline V gene are MNHEY and SMNVEV (reference sequence). This CDR3 is CASSLSSLAGLKTQYF. The CDR3 coding sequence is TGTGCCAGCAGTTTATCGTCACTAGCGGGTCTGAAGACCCAGTACTTC.

The rearrangement joins TRBV5-5 to TRBJ1-1; a possible D gene is TRBD1 (5 bases). Germline CDR1 SGHKS, CDR2 YYEKEE (reference sequence). V lost 1 base to trimming and J lost 3 bases, with 10 bases between them. CDR3 length equals 14 residues. The CDR3 here is CASSLNFRDTEAFF. The CDR3, as DNA: TGTGCCAGCAGCTTGAATTTCAGGGACACTGAAGCTTTCTTT.

This sequence joins TRBV9 and TRBJ1-5; TRBD1 aligns across 7 bases. Trimming took 0 bases from V and 1 from J; bases not matched to a gene: 7. Germline-derived CDR1 and CDR2 are SGDLS and YYNGEE. The CDR3 runs to 17 residues. The chain's CDR3 is CASSVGQGVDSNQPQHF. The DNA of the CDR3 is TGTGCCAGCAGCGTAGGACAGGGTGTTGACAGCAATCAGCCCCAGCATTTT. Based on the CDR3 plus reference TRBV9 and TRBJ1-5, the full variable domain is DSGVTQTPKHLITATGQRVTLRCSPRSGDLSVYWYQQSLDQGLQFLIQYYNGEERAKGNILERFSAQQFPDLHSELNLSSLELGDSALYFCASSVGQGVDSNQPQHFGDGTRLSIL.

This chain links TRBV24-1 with TRBJ1-1; TRBD1 aligns across 7 bases. Germline V gives CDR1 KGHDR, CDR2 SFDVKD. The V gene end was trimmed by 5 bases and the J gene end by 5 bases; junction bases not matched to a gene: 10. This CDR3 is 15 amino acids long. DNA of the CDR3: TGTGCCACCAGTGCCAGGGGGATGCGTTGTACTGAAGCTTTCTTT. Residues: CATSARGMRCTEAFF.

The J gene is TRBJ2-7, the V gene TRBV3-1 (or the pseudogene TRBV3-2); 8 bases map to TRBD2. The CDR3 sequence is 15 residues long. J lost 4 bases, V lost 2 bases, and 7 bases had no gene match. Germline CDR1 and CDR2: LGHDT and YNNKEL (reference sequence). DNA for the CDR3: TGTGCCAGCAGCCAAAGACCAGCGGGAGCTTACGAGCAGTACTTC. As protein: CASSQRPAGAYEQYF.

The CDR3 sequence is CASSQPLAGGPKFF. Here the CDR3 DNA reads TGCGCCAGCAGCCAACCGTTAGCGGGAGGGCCTAAGTTCTTC. The chain links TRBV4-1 to TRBJ2-1, with 11 bases lining up with TRBD2. The V and J ends lost 2 bases and 14 bases, in that order; junction bases with no gene match: 8. The CDR3 is 14 amino acids. Per germline, CDR1 MGHRA and CDR2 YSYEKL.

The rearrangement links TRBV3-1 (or the pseudogene TRBV3-2) to TRBJ2-3; 11 bases match TRBD2. The CDR3 totals 15 residues. Germline CDR1 is LGHDT and CDR2 is YNNKEL (reference sequence). Unmatched junction bases numbered 4, after V lost 4 bases and J lost 4 bases. The CDR3 DNA follows: TGTGCCAGCAGCCCGACTAGCGGGAACTCAGATACGCAGTATTTT. Its translation is CASSPTSGNSDTQYF.

J is TRBJ2-7 and V is TRBV3-1 (or the pseudogene TRBV3-2), with TRBD2 matching over 7 bases. J lost 6 bases, V lost 1 base, and 3 bases had no gene match. Germline V CDR1 and CDR2: LGHDT, YNNKEL (reference sequence). CDR3 length equals 13 residues. The DNA for the CDR3 is TGTGCCAGCAGCCAAGGGGAGGGACGCGAGCAGTACTTC. Its protein is CASSQGEGREQYF.